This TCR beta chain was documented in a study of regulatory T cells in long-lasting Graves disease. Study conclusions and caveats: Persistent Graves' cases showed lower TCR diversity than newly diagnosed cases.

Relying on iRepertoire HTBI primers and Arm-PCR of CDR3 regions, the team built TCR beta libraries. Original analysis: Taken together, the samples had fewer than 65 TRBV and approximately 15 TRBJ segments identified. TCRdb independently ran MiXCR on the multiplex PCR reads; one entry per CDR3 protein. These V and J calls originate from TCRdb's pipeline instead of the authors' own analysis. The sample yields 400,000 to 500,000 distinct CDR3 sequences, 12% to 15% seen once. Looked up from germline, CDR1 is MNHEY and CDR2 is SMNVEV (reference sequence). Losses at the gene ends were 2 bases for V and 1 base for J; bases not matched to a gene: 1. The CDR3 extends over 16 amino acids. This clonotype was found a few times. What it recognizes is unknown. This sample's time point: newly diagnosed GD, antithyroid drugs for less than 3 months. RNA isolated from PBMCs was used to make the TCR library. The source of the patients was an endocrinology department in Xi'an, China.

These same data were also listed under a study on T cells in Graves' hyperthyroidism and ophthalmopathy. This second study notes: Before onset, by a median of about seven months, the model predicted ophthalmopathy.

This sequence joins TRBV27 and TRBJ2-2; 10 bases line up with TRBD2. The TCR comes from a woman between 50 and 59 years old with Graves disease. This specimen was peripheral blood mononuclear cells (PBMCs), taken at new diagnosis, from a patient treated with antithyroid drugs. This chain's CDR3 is CASSLRLAGNTGELFF. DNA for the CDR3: TGTGCCAGCAGTTTAAGACTAGCGGGGAACACCGGGGAGCTGTTTTTT.